This TCR beta chain was profiled in a study of beta chain features in type 1 diabetes. Overall study results and limits: For Type 1 diabetes patients, all four CD4+ subsets carried TCRB CDR3s that were moderately but significantly shorter. Patients' naive, central memory and regulatory TCRB repertoires appeared more alike than those of healthy donors.

About this clone itself: Its antigen is undetermined.

All of the isolated RNA was reverse transcribed, so expressed TCRB transcripts were sequenced. Assay used: immunoSEQ multiplex PCR; TCRdb lists only in-frame clones, some missing. This table holds approximately 300,000 clones, 11% found once. V gave up 4 bases and J gave up 1 base; unmatched junction bases: 7. This CDR3 has 16 amino acids. Per the germline V gene, CDR1 is KGHSH and CDR2 is LQKENI. The sequencing input was naive CD4+ T cells from blood. J is TRBJ2-5 and V is TRBV18; 9 bases agree with TRBD1. The receptor was derived from a woman aged 25 to 45 in good health. CDR3 sequence (DNA): TGTGCCAGCTCACGGGGACAGGGAGGCCCCCAAGAGACCCAGTACTTC. Translated: CASSRGQGGPQETQYF.